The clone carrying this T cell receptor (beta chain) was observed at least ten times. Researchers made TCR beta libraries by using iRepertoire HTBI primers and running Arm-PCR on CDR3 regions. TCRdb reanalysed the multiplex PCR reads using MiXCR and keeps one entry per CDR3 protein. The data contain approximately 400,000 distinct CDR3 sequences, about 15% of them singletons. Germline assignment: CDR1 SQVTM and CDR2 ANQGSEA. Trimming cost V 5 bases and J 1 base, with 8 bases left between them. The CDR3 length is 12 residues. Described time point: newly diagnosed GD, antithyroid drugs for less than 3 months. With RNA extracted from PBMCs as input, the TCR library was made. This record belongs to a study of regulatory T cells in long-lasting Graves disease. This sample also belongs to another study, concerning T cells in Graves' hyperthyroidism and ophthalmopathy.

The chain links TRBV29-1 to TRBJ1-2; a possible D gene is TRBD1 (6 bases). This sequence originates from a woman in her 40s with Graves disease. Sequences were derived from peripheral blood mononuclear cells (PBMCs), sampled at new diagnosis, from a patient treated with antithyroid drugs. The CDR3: CSVRTDNYGYTF. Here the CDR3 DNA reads TGCAGCGTTCGGACAGATAACTATGGCTACACCTTC.